This entry lists 25 T cell receptor beta chains sequenced from one sample in a study of T cells in Graves' hyperthyroidism and ophthalmopathy. What was amplified from RNA transcripts were TCR beta CDR3 regions. TCR CDR3 regions were first amplified by RT-PCR with HTBI primers. TCRdb re-called the multiplex PCR reads through MiXCR, storing one row per CDR3 protein. The data show 500,000 to 600,000 distinct CDR3 sequences, 46% seen once. Sequenced material: peripheral blood or thyroid tissue (not recorded which). The receptors shown here come from a woman between 18 and 29 years old with Graves' hyperthyroidism.

The chain recombines TRBV9 with TRBJ2-7; the D gene is possibly TRBD1 (6 bases). The germline CDR1 and CDR2 sequences are SGDLS and YYNGEE. V lost 1 base to trimming and J lost 6 bases, with 11 bases between them. This CDR3 region has 13 residues. The CDR3 region has the DNA TGTGCCAGCAGCGTACACCGGGACACCGAGCAGTACTTC. Protein sequence: CASSVHRDTEQYF. Using reference TRBV9 and TRBJ2-7 for the parts outside the CDR3, the full variable domain is DSGVTQTPKHLITATGQRVTLRCSPRSGDLSVYWYQQSLDQGLQFLIQYYNGEERAKGNILERFSAQQFPDLHSELNLSSLELGDSALYFCASSVHRDTEQYFGPGTRLTVT.

The chain combines TRBV10-3 with TRBJ1-5; TRBD1 is a possible D gene (5 bases). Germline V gene sequence: CDR1 ENHRY, CDR2 SYGVKD. This CDR3 spans 14 amino acids. Trimming removed 3 bases at V and 4 bases at J, with 10 bases between. The CDR3 sequence is CAISDPTVNQPQHF. CDR3 nucleotide sequence: TGTGCCATCAGTGACCCGACAGTAAATCAGCCCCAGCATTTT.

This clonotype was seen many times. The gene calls are TRBV29-1 and TRBJ1-2; D might be TRBD1 (5 bases). Trimming removed 2 bases at V and 5 bases at J, with 18 bases between. There are 15 residues in the CDR3. Germline-derived CDR1 and CDR2 are SQVTM and ANQGSEA. CDR3 loop: CSVESRRGGRYGYTF. The CDR3 bases are TGCAGCGTTGAATCCCGTCGGGGGGGACGATATGGCTACACCTTC.

This clonotype appeared many times. The chain carries TRBV12-3 or TRBV12-4 and TRBJ1-5; D is ambiguous. This CDR3 is built from 12 residues. The V gene lost 3 bases and the J gene lost 11 bases, with 11 bases spanning the gap. This CDR3 is CASSLVREAQHF. CDR3 DNA sequence: TGTGCCAGCAGTTTGGTGCGGGAAGCCCAGCATTTT.

In this sample, this clonotype turned up many times. This chain connects TRBV25-1 to TRBJ2-7, with 13 nucleotides matching TRBD2. The junction had 4 bases not matched to a gene; V was cut back by 5 bases and J by 3 bases. In germline, CDR1 is MGHDK, CDR2 SYGVNS. This CDR3 spans 15 amino acids. The CDR3 nucleotides are TGTGCCAGCAGTCGCGGACTAGCGGGAGTCTACGAGCAGTACTTC. Translation gives CASSRGLAGVYEQYF.

In this sample, this clonotype turned up many times. The V call is TRBV11-2, the J call TRBJ2-7; D tentatively fits TRBD1 or TRBD2 (6 bases each). Trimming removed 5 bases at V and 1 base at J, with 12 bases between. The CDR3 has 14 amino acids. Germline V gene data show CDR1 as SGHAT and CDR2 as FQNNGV. The CDR3 region is CASSPRGVSYEQYF. CDR3 nucleotides: TGTGCCAGCAGCCCTAGGGGGGTTTCCTACGAGCAGTACTTC.

The chain has TRBV6-1 and TRBJ2-3, with TRBD1 identical over 7 bases. Looked up from germline, CDR1 is MNHNS and CDR2 is SASEGT. Trimming at V came to 5 bases and at J to 3 bases, leaving 5 bases not matched to a gene. The CDR3 loop spans 14 amino acids. The CDR3 spells CASSPGQVTDTQYF. CDR3 nucleotide sequence: TGTGCCAGCAGTCCCGGACAGGTAACAGATACGCAGTATTTT.

This clonotype was counted at least ten times. The rearrangement links TRBV20-1 to TRBJ2-5; D tentatively fits TRBD1 or TRBD2 (5 bases each). The V and J ends lost 3 bases and 1 base respectively, with 6 bases between them. CDR3 size: 12 residues. CDR1 is DFQATT and CDR2 is SNEGSKA in the germline V gene (reference sequence). The CDR3, as DNA: TGCAGTGCTAGGGGACCCCAAGAGACCCAGTACTTC. Residues: CSARGPQETQYF.

V gene TRBV7-4 combines with J gene TRBJ1-6; no reliable D call. CDR1 and CDR2 from the germline V gene are SGHVT and SQSDAQ. The CDR3 is 16 amino acids. Trimming cost V 5 bases and J 6 bases, with 17 bases left between them. CDR3 coding DNA: TGTGCCAGCAGCGTACGCGCCTCACGGGGTAATTCACCCCTCCACTTT. The encoded protein is CASSVRASRGNSPLHF.

The rearrangement joins TRBV7-9 to TRBJ1-1, with D maybe TRBD1 (5 bases). This CDR3 is 14 amino acids long. Per germline, CDR1 SEHNR and CDR2 FQNEAQ (reference sequence). Trimming removed 3 bases at V and 6 bases at J, with 14 bases between. CDR3 DNA sequence: TGTGCCAGCAGCTTGGGCGACCGGGGCTCTGAAGCTTTCTTT. The encoded protein is CASSLGDRGSEAFF.

V usage is TRBV5-6 and J usage is TRBJ2-7, with TRBD2 identical over 13 bases. The CDR3 is made up of 15 amino acids. Germline assignment: CDR1 SGHDT and CDR2 YYEEEE. Trimming at V came to 4 bases and at J to 7 bases, leaving 8 bases not matched to a gene. The CDR3 sequence is CASSGLAGVGGEQYF. In DNA form, the CDR3 reads TGTGCCAGCAGCGGACTAGCGGGAGTAGGCGGGGAGCAGTACTTC.

This clonotype was detected ten times or more. J is TRBJ2-7 and V is TRBV7-3, with 8 bases identical to TRBD1. The CDR3 consists of 16 residues. The trim removed 5 bases at V and 1 base at J, leaving 10 bases unmatched. CDR1 is SGHTA and CDR2 is FQGTGA in the germline V gene. The CDR3 region has the DNA TGTGCCAGCAGCCCAGGGGAAGGGACAGGATCCTACGAGCAGTACTTC. Its translation: CASSPGEGTGSYEQYF.

V and J are TRBV20-1 and TRBJ2-5; TRBD2 agrees at 8 bases. The germline V gene encodes CDR1 DFQATT and CDR2 SNEGSKA (reference sequence). CDR3 length equals 12 residues. V was pared by 4 bases and J by 4 bases, with 2 bases of the junction left unmatched. CDR3 nucleotide sequence: TGCAGTGCTAAAGGGACTAGAGAGACCCAGTACTTC. This codes for CSAKGTRETQYF.

This chain connects TRBV7-9 to TRBJ2-3; 13 bases fit TRBD2. CDR1 SEHNR and CDR2 FQNEAQ come from the germline V gene (reference sequence). The trim removed 5 bases at V and 2 bases at J, leaving 4 bases unmatched. The CDR3 runs 16 residues. The CDR3 is CASSIGLAGVTDTQYF. CDR3 coding DNA: TGTGCCAGCAGCATCGGACTAGCGGGAGTCACAGATACGCAGTATTTT.

Comment on this clonotype: A single base separates this from a much larger clone, so it may be a read error. The chain is built from TRBV7-2 and TRBJ1-4; 8 nucleotides line up with TRBD1. The CDR3 length is 16 residues. Germline loops: CDR1 SGHTA, CDR2 FQGNSA. The CDR3 region is CASSQAMAGGGEKLFF. The CDR3 DNA sequence: TGCGCCAGCAGCCAAGCCATGGCAGGGGGCGGGGAAAAACTGTTTTTT.

At least ten counts were recorded for this clonotype. The chain joins TRBV19 to TRBJ1-2, with 9 bases matching TRBD1. Germline CDR1 reads LNHDA; CDR2 reads SQIVND (reference sequence). The CDR3 spans 15 residues. V was clipped by 1 base and J by 8 bases; unmatched bases: 8. CDR3: CASSIVGGQGRGYTF. The CDR3 DNA reads TGTGCCAGTAGTATAGTGGGGGGACAGGGTCGCGGCTACACCTTC.

This clonotype was seen more than once but under ten times. This rearrangement joins TRBV6-6 to TRBJ1-5; TRBD1 is a possible D gene (6 bases). The CDR3 covers 17 residues. Germline CDR1 and CDR2: MNHNY and SVGAGI (reference sequence). V was clipped by 2 bases and J by 5 bases, with 19 bases between them. The CDR3 protein is CASSYPPQGLVYQPQHF. As DNA, the CDR3 is TGTGCCAGCAGTTACCCCCCGCAGGGGTTGGTGTATCAGCCCCAGCATTTT.

This clonotype was counted at least ten times. The V and J genes are TRBV3-1 and TRBJ1-1; D gene ambiguous. The V gene lost 3 bases and the J gene lost 4 bases, with 9 bases spanning the gap. From germline, CDR1 is LGHDT and CDR2 YNNKEL (reference sequence). This CDR3 has 13 amino acids. The CDR3 bases are TGTGCCAGCAGCCAGATTAGAGGCACTGAAGCTTTCTTT. Translating gives CASSQIRGTEAFF.

The genes are TRBV2 and TRBJ2-5, with D possibly matching TRBD2 (6 bases). From germline, CDR1 is SNHLY and CDR2 FYNNEI. This CDR3 spans 13 amino acids. CDR3 in DNA: TGTGCTACTAGCAGCCTCGGAGTGGAGACCCAGTACTTC. Amino acid sequence: CATSSLGVETQYF. The variable domain in full, completed from reference TRBV2 and TRBJ2-5, reads EPEVTQTPSHQVTQMGQEVILRCVPISNHLYFYWYRQILGQKVEFLVSFYNNEISEKSEIFDDQFSVERPDGSNFTLKIRSTKLEDSAMYFCATSSLGVETQYFGPGTRLLVL.

This clonotype came up a few times. One junction end disagrees with the germline gene, perhaps due to a read error. The chain is built from TRBV7-2 and TRBJ2-5; D call uncertain. The CDR3 loop spans 15 amino acids. Germline V gene lookup returns CDR1 SGHTA and CDR2 FQGNSA. CDR3 sequence reads: CAGSIEAIVQETQYF. CDR3 nucleotide sequence: TGTGCCGGCAGCATAGAAGCGATCGTCCAAGAGACCCAGTACTTC. Based on the CDR3 plus reference TRBV7-2 and TRBJ2-5, the full variable domain is GAGVSQSPSNKVTEKGKDVELRCDPISGHTALYWYRQSLGQGLEFLIYFQGNSAPDKSGLPSDRFSAERTGGSVSTLTIQRTQQEDSAVYLCAGSIEAIVQETQYFGPGTRLLVL.

This clonotype was observed at least ten times. The rearrangement joins TRBV20-1 to TRBJ2-5; perhaps TRBD2 as D (5 bases). This CDR3 is built from 13 residues. The V gene's germline CDR1 is DFQATT and CDR2 SNEGSKA (reference sequence). The V end lost 0 bases, the J end lost 5 bases, and 10 bases lay between the germline ends. CDR3 sequence: CSAREASWETQYF. The CDR3 nucleotides read TGCAGTGCTAGAGAGGCTAGCTGGGAGACCCAGTACTTC.

In its sample, this clonotype was seen a few times. The CDR3 sequence: CASSRGGSGSLAGELFF. CDR3 in DNA: TGTGCCAGCAGTCGCGGGGGTAGCGGGAGTCTCGCCGGGGAGCTGTTTTTT. The gene calls are TRBV28 and TRBJ2-2; TRBD2 matches 9 bases. The CDR3 covers 17 residues. V lost 5 bases, J lost 6 bases, and 13 bases stayed unmatched. Germline loops: CDR1 MDHEN, CDR2 SYDVKM.

The V and J genes are TRBV29-1 and TRBJ1-1, with 10 bases aligning to TRBD1. V gave up 6 bases and J gave up 1 base; unmatched junction bases: 5. Looked up from germline, CDR1 is SQVTM and CDR2 is ANQGSEA. The length of the CDR3 is 14 residues. The CDR3 DNA reads TGCAGCGTGGGACAGGGGAGCGCGAACACTGAAGCTTTCTTT. The encoded protein is CSVGQGSANTEAFF.

This clonotype has ten or more counts. The V call is TRBV20-1, the J call TRBJ2-2; TRBD2 matches at 13 bases. This CDR3 is 16 amino acids long. Germline V lookup: CDR1 DFQATT, CDR2 SNEGSKA (reference sequence). V lost 2 bases to trimming and J lost 3 bases; unmatched junction nucleotides: 3. The CDR3 DNA reads TGCAGTGCTAGACCGACTAGCGGGAGGTACACCGGGGAGCTGTTTTTT. This sequence encodes CSARPTSGRYTGELFF.

This chain joins TRBV6-6 and TRBJ2-7; D is possibly TRBD2 (6 bases). This CDR3 has 16 residues. Germline V lookup: CDR1 MNHNY, CDR2 SVGAGI (reference sequence). Trimming shortened V by 1 base and J by 7 bases, and 20 bases separated the two germline ends. CDR3 sequence: CASSYLTPSSDGEQYF. In nucleotides, the CDR3 is TGTGCCAGCAGTTACTTGACTCCCTCTAGCGATGGGGAGCAGTACTTC.